In its sample, the clone carrying this TCR beta chain was seen many times. The data stem from a study of regulatory T cells in long-lasting Graves disease. Arm-PCR with iRepertoire HTBI primers amplified the CDR3 regions for these TCR beta libraries. TCRdb passed the multiplex PCR reads through MiXCR, listing each CDR3 protein once. Of 530,000 or so distinct CDR3 sequences in the sample, approximately 13% were seen once. Time point here: newly diagnosed GD, antithyroid drugs for less than 3 months. Generation of the TCR library employed RNA extracted from PBMCs. These data were also filed under a second study, of T cells in Graves' hyperthyroidism and ophthalmopathy.

The source was peripheral blood mononuclear cells (PBMCs), collected at new diagnosis, from a patient treated with antithyroid drugs. The source of this sequence is a man aged 25-40 years with Graves disease.

The CDR3 sequence is CASRQPGTPNTEAFF. Here the CDR3 DNA reads TGCGCCAGCAGGCAACCGGGGACACCCAACACTGAAGCTTTCTTT. The rearrangement joins TRBV5-1 to TRBJ1-1; a possible D gene is TRBD1 (6 bases). CDR1 and CDR2 from the germline V gene are SGHRS and YFSETQ. There are 15 residues in the CDR3. V lost 5 bases and J 2 bases, leaving 16 bases between the germline ends.